The clone carrying this TCR beta chain showed up just a few times. Its cognate antigen is unknown. This CDR3 spans 15 amino acids. The V gene's germline CDR1 is LGHNA and CDR2 YSLEER. Trimming removed 5 bases at V and 2 bases at J, with 13 bases between. The entry originates in a study of T cell repertoires in cytomegalovirus infection. Looking at the study overall: CMV infection and matching HLA type were both indicated by public TCR beta signatures.

Using its own MiXCR run on the reads, TCRdb lists one record per CDR3 protein. Altogether 650,000 to 850,000 distinct CDR3 sequences are present, around 29% being singletons, with the ten largest covering over 10%. This TCR derives from a human donor in good health (CMV status not recorded). Some clones in this sample may be carry-over from other donors' samples. The input for sequencing was cultured CD8+ T cells from PBMCs, taken from culture after CMV antigen stimulation. This sequence joins TRBV4-3 and TRBJ2-1; D gene ambiguous. The CDR3 protein is CASSSNSLPYNEQFF. The DNA for the CDR3 is TGCGCCAGCAGCTCTAACAGTTTGCCCTACAATGAGCAGTTCTTC.